This T cell receptor beta chain was documented in a study of T cell clonotyping in hematopoietic cell transplantation. Study-wide results and caveats: After transplant, recipient diversity fell while pathologically expanded clonotypes grew through day 180.

As to this clone: Its antigen is currently unknown.

Germline CDR1 reads SGDLS; CDR2 reads YYNGEE. Trimming took 3 bases from V and 1 from J, leaving 11 bases between them. This CDR3 is 14 amino acids long. Profiling relied on immunoSEQ multiplex PCR, and the TCRdb table lists in-frame clones only, not all of them. This table has approximately 17,000 clones, roughly 90% appearing once. Sequencing was performed on peripheral blood mononuclear cells. The receptor comes from a man between 50 and 59 years old in good health. Some clones in this sample may be carry-over from other donors' samples. The rearrangement joins TRBV9 to TRBJ2-7; D assignment may be TRBD1 or TRBD2 (5 bases each). The CDR3: CASSDRDQSYEQYF. CDR3 sequence (DNA): TGTGCCAGCAGCGACCGGGACCAGTCCTACGAGCAGTACTTC.